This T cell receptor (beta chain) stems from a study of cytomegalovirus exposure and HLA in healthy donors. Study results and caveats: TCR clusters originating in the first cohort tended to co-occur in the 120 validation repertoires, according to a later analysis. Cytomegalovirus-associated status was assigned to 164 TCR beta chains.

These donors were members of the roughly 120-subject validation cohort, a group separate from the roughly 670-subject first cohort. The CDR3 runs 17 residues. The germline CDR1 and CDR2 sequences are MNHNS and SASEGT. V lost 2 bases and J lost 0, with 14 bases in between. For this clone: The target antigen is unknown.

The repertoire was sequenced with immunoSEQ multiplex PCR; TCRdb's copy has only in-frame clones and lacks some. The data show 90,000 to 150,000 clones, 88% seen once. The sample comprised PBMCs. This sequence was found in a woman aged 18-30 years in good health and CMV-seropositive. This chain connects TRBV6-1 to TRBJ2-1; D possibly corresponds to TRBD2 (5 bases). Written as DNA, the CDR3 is TGTGCCAGCAGTGAACCCCGAGCGGTCGTCTCCTACAATGAGCAGTTCTTC. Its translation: CASSEPRAVVSYNEQFF.